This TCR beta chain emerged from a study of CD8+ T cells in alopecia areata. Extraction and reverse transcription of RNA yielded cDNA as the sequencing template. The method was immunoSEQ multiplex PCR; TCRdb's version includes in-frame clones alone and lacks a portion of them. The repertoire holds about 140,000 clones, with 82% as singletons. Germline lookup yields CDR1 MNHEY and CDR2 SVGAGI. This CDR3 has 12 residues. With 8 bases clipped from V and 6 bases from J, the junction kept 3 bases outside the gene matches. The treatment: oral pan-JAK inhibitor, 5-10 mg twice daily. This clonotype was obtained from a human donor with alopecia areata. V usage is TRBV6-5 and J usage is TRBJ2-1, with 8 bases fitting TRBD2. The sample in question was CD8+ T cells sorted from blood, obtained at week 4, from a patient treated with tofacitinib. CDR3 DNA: TGTGCCAGCCACGGGGGGGCCAATGAGCAGTTCTTC. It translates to CASHGGANEQFF.